These 32 T cell receptor beta chains originate from one sample sequenced in a study of radiotherapy plus CTLA-4 blockade in lung cancer. Libraries were prepared by immunoSEQ multiplex PCR; TCRdb keeps only in-frame clonotypes and omits some of them. The table lists tens of thousands of clones, roughly 77% of them singletons, with almost 9% in the top ten. The specimen comprised peripheral blood, sampled from a patient treated with radiotherapy plus ipilimumab. These receptor sequences come from a human donor with non-small cell lung cancer who had stable disease on radiotherapy plus ipilimumab.

The chain recombines TRBV10-3 with TRBJ1-2, with D possibly matching TRBD1 (5 bases). Germline assignment: CDR1 ENHRY and CDR2 SYGVKD. CDR3 length: 14 amino acids. V was clipped by 6 bases and J by 4 bases, with 15 bases between them. CDR3 sequence: CAIREQDTTYGYTF. CDR3 nucleotide sequence: TGTGCCATCAGAGAGCAGGACACGACCTATGGCTACACCTTC.

The chain uses TRBV28 and TRBJ1-1; TRBD1 matches 10 bases. CDR1 is MDHEN and CDR2 is SYDVKM in the germline V gene. This CDR3 is built from 15 residues. Trimming removed 5 bases from V and 5 bases from J; junction bases left unmatched: 8. The chain's CDR3 is CASSPGQGGPTEAFF. For the CDR3, the DNA is TGTGCCAGCAGTCCCGGACAGGGGGGCCCTACTGAAGCTTTCTTT.

The rearrangement joins TRBV19 to TRBJ2-5; a possible D gene is TRBD2 (5 bases). The J call may be in error: the DNA end matches TRBJ2-7 better. Germline CDR1 reads LNHDA; CDR2 reads SQIVND (reference sequence). There are 13 residues in the CDR3. The CDR3 here is CASSVTGISEQYF. CDR3 nucleotide sequence: TGTGCCAGTAGTGTGACGGGAATTAGCGAGCAGTACTTC.

This chain uses TRBV5-1 with TRBJ2-1; 9 bases are shared with TRBD1. This CDR3 spans 14 amino acids. Trimming cost V 4 bases and J 8 bases; bases outside gene matches: 7. Germline-derived CDR1 and CDR2 are SGHRS and YFSETQ. The CDR3 bases are TGCGCCAGCAGCCTTAACAGGGGGCGGGATGAGCAGTTCTTC. Residues: CASSLNRGRDEQFF.

The sample holds a few counts of this clone. The V gene is TRBV18, the J gene TRBJ1-3; D is possibly TRBD1 (6 bases). V was trimmed by 0 bases and J by 3 bases, leaving 9 bases between them. This CDR3 is 15 amino acids long. Germline V CDR1 and CDR2: KGHSH, LQKENI. CDR3 loop: CASSPPGRGGNTIYF. The CDR3, as DNA: TGTGCCAGCTCACCACCAGGCAGGGGTGGAAACACCATATATTTT.

This clone was seen a single time. The rearrangement links TRBV9 to TRBJ2-1; perhaps TRBD1 as D (6 bases). Per the germline V gene, CDR1 is SGDLS and CDR2 is YYNGEE. V shed 3 bases and J shed 0 bases, with 10 bases lying between them. This CDR3 has 15 amino acids. CDR3 loop: CASSAWDNSYNEQFF. As DNA, the CDR3 is TGTGCCAGCAGCGCATGGGACAACTCCTACAATGAGCAGTTCTTC.

This clone counts as medium-sized. The chain uses TRBV7-9 and TRBJ2-5, with a tentative D call TRBD2 (5 bases). From germline, CDR1 is SEHNR and CDR2 FQNEAQ (reference sequence). The length of the CDR3 is 13 residues. Trimming left V 0 bases short and J 7 bases short, with 9 bases between. This chain's CDR3 is CASSLAGVGTQYF. The CDR3, as DNA: TGTGCCAGCAGCTTAGCCGGGGTTGGGACCCAGTACTTC. Filled out from reference TRBV7-9 and TRBJ2-5, the complete variable domain reads DTGVSQNPRHKITKRGQNVTFRCDPISEHNRLYWYRQTLGQGPEFLTYFQNEAQLEKSRLLSDRFSAERPKGSFSTLEIQRTEQGDSAMYLCASSLAGVGTQYFGPGTRLLVL.

This clone has just a few counts. J is TRBJ1-5 and V is TRBV6-6; maybe TRBD1 (5 bases). The germline V gene encodes CDR1 MNHNY and CDR2 SVGAGI (reference sequence). V gave up 8 bases and J gave up 2 bases, with 7 bases separating them. This CDR3 spans 12 amino acids. CDR3 DNA sequence: TGTGCCAGCCGGGGGGGCAATCAGCCCCAGCATTTT. Its translation is CASRGGNQPQHF.

The CDR3 loop is CASSDRATNYGYTF. CDR3 bases: TGTGCCAGCTCGGACAGGGCCACTAACTATGGCTACACCTTC. The V call is TRBV18, the J call TRBJ1-2, with 8 bases matching TRBD1. V dropped 6 bases and J dropped 0; count of bases not matched to a gene: 3. Germline V gives CDR1 KGHSH, CDR2 LQKENI. The CDR3 runs to 14 residues.

The V and J genes are TRBV11-2 and TRBJ1-2; TRBD1 matches 10 bases. The CDR3 runs 15 residues. The V gene end was trimmed by 5 bases and the J gene end by 2 bases; junction bases not matched to a gene: 5. CDR1 is SGHAT, CDR2 FQNNGV, per germline. CDR3 bases: TGTGCCAGCAGCCCGACAGGGGGCGCGAACTATGGCTACACCTTC. Protein: CASSPTGGANYGYTF.

The chain couples TRBV27 to TRBJ2-2; TRBD2 is a possible D gene (5 bases). CDR1 and CDR2 (germline): MNHEY, SMNVEV (reference sequence). The CDR3 extends over 17 amino acids. V was cut by 3 bases and J by 4 bases, with 18 bases left in between. The CDR3 here is CASSLRRGSGSTGELFF. CDR3 DNA sequence: TGTGCCAGCAGTTTGAGGAGAGGGAGCGGATCCACCGGGGAGCTGTTTTTT.

As DNA, the CDR3 is TGTGCCAGCAGTCCTCTTGGACAGGGTAGCACTGAAGCTTTCTTT. The encoded protein is CASSPLGQGSTEAFF. The chain carries TRBV6-5 and TRBJ1-1, with TRBD1 matching over 8 bases. The CDR3 has 15 residues. In germline, CDR1 is MNHEY, CDR2 SVGAGI. The trim removed 5 bases at V and 4 bases at J, leaving 9 bases unmatched.

The V call is TRBV6-1, the J call TRBJ1-5; D uncertain. CDR3 length: 15 residues. V was shortened by 4 bases and J by 4 bases, with 14 bases between the two germline ends. Germline CDR1 MNHNS, CDR2 SASEGT. The CDR3: CASSARSRENQPQHF. In DNA form, the CDR3 reads TGTGCCAGCAGTGCGCGTTCTAGGGAGAATCAGCCCCAGCATTTT.

The V gene is TRBV6-1, the J gene TRBJ2-7; a weak D match, TRBD2 (6 bases). Germline V lookup: CDR1 MNHNS, CDR2 SASEGT. The V gene lost 0 bases and the J gene lost 6 bases, with 18 bases spanning the gap. The CDR3 totals 16 residues. The CDR3 nucleotides are TGTGCCAGCAGTGAAGCAGCGACTAGTCGCCTGCGCGAGCAGTACGTC. This sequence encodes CASSEAATSRLREQYV.

The rearrangement uses TRBV5-1 and TRBJ1-2; D gene unclear. V lost 3 bases, J lost 8 bases, and 14 bases lay in between. Germline V CDR1 and CDR2: SGHRS, YFSETQ. The CDR3 loop spans 13 amino acids. The CDR3 sequence: CASSSDSLKGYTF. The CDR3 bases are TGCGCCAGCAGCTCAGACTCCCTTAAGGGCTACACCTTC.

The gene calls are TRBV7-6 and TRBJ2-3, with D perhaps TRBD2 (7 bases). Deletions cut 2 bases from V and 2 bases from J, with 11 bases between. Germline CDR1 reads SGHVS; CDR2 reads FNYEAQ. The CDR3 is 15 residues long. The CDR3 DNA sequence: TGTGCCAGCAGCTTAATCGGGGGGCCCACAGATACGCAGTATTTT. Translated, it gives CASSLIGGPTDTQYF.

The rearrangement links TRBV4-1 to TRBJ2-1; TRBD2 matches 7 bases. V lost 3 bases to trimming and J lost 5 bases; unmatched junction nucleotides: 4. This CDR3 region has 14 residues. The germline gives CDR1 MGHRA, CDR2 YSYEKL. The DNA for the CDR3 is TGCGCCAGCAGCCACGCGGGGGTCCACAATGAGCAGTTCTTC. Its protein is CASSHAGVHNEQFF.

This chain connects TRBV2 to TRBJ1-4, with 9 bases fitting TRBD1. CDR1 and CDR2 (germline): SNHLY, FYNNEI. After removal of 3 bases from V and 8 bases from J, the junction contained 7 bases not matched to a gene. The CDR3 loop spans 15 amino acids. The DNA of the CDR3 is TGTGCCAGCAGTGATCCGGGACAGGGAGTGGAAAAACTGTTTTTT. As protein: CASSDPGQGVEKLFF.

V is TRBV7-2 and J is TRBJ2-7, with 7 bases aligning to TRBD2. V was pared by 1 base and J by 4 bases, with 4 bases of the junction left unmatched. Germline V gene lookup returns CDR1 SGHTA and CDR2 FQGNSA. This CDR3 region has 14 residues. The CDR3 bases are TGTGCCAGCAGCTTAGGGGCGGGGGTGTACGAGCAGTACTTC. Translation: CASSLGAGVYEQYF.

This rearrangement joins TRBV5-1 to TRBJ1-6; no clear D gene. CDR1 and CDR2 (germline): SGHRS, YFSETQ. V was shortened by 4 bases and J by 0 bases, with 17 bases between the two germline ends. This CDR3 has 18 residues. The DNA for the CDR3 is TGCGCCAGCAGCCCTCATGATCCTCAAAGCTCCTATAATTCACCCCTCCACTTT. Protein: CASSPHDPQSSYNSPLHF.

The chain couples TRBV4-1 to TRBJ2-6; 9 nucleotides line up with TRBD1. CDR1 and CDR2 (germline): MGHRA, YSYEKL. The CDR3 totals 18 residues. Losses at the gene ends were 0 bases for V and 2 bases for J; bases not matched to a gene: 5. The CDR3 DNA reads as TGCGCCAGCAGCCAAGAACCGACAGGGGGGACTGGGGCCAACGTCCTGACTTTC. It translates to CASSQEPTGGTGANVLTF.

The chain links TRBV4-1 to TRBJ2-5; 10 bases fit TRBD2. There are 17 residues in the CDR3. J was trimmed by 1 base and V by 3 bases; bases with no gene match: 8. Germline-derived CDR1 and CDR2 are MGHRA and YSYEKL. The DNA of the CDR3 is TGCGCCAGCAGCCAGGTAGCGGGGGGTAGAGTCCAAGAGACCCAGTACTTC. Encoded protein: CASSQVAGGRVQETQYF.

The chain carries TRBV6-5 and TRBJ2-5; unclear D gene. Germline values: CDR1 MNHEY, CDR2 SVGAGI. The germline V and J ends were trimmed by 10 bases and 4 bases, with 13 bases remaining between them. The CDR3 contains 12 residues. CDR3 in amino acids: CATNVKGETQYF. Written as DNA, the CDR3 is TGTGCCACCAATGTCAAGGGAGAGACCCAGTACTTC.

CDR3 nucleotide sequence: TGTGCCAGTAGTATTTCACAGTGGAACACCGGGGAGCTGTTTTTT. This translates into CASSISQWNTGELFF. This rearrangement joins TRBV19 to TRBJ2-2; D is ambiguous. V lost 3 bases and J 1 base, leaving 9 bases between the germline ends. CDR3 length: 15 residues. The germline CDR1 and CDR2 sequences are LNHDA and SQIVND (reference sequence).

The chain employs TRBV20-1 and TRBJ1-2; no clear D gene. V was cut by 3 bases and J by 7 bases, with 9 bases left in between. Germline V lookup: CDR1 DFQATT, CDR2 SNEGSKA (reference sequence). The length of the CDR3 is 11 residues. CDR3 sequence (DNA): TGCAGTGCTAGTCCCAACGGTGGCTACACCTTC. Its translation: CSASPNGGYTF.

The chain combines TRBV27 with TRBJ2-7; D remains unclear. The V end lost 2 bases, the J end lost 2 bases, and 13 bases lay between the germline ends. The CDR3 spans 15 residues. Looked up from germline, CDR1 is MNHEY and CDR2 is SMNVEV (reference sequence). The CDR3: CASSLRSLVAYEQYF. The CDR3 bases are TGTGCCAGCAGTTTACGCAGCCTTGTAGCCTACGAGCAGTACTTC.

This clone is medium-sized within its sample. V is TRBV5-1 and J is TRBJ1-6; D not resolved. The V gene lost 2 bases and the J gene lost 6 bases, with 9 bases spanning the gap. This CDR3 has 14 amino acids. In germline, CDR1 is SGHRS, CDR2 YFSETQ. The CDR3 sequence is CASSLETPNSPLHF. The DNA of the CDR3 is TGCGCCAGCAGCTTAGAGACGCCTAATTCACCCCTCCACTTT.

The genes are TRBV27 and TRBJ2-5, with a possible D match to TRBD2 (6 bases). The CDR3 spans 15 residues. The V end was cut by 3 bases, the J end by 5 bases, with 16 bases between. Germline V gene data show CDR1 as MNHEY and CDR2 as SMNVEV (reference sequence). The CDR3 DNA reads as TGTGCCAGCAGTTTCATAGGAGGGGTTGGGGAGACCCAGTACTTC. Translated, it gives CASSFIGGVGETQYF.

This chain uses TRBV4-3 with TRBJ1-1; D may be TRBD1 (6 bases). Germline loops: CDR1 LGHNA, CDR2 YSLEER. V was cut by 1 base and J by 0 bases, with 12 bases left in between. The CDR3 spans 16 residues. The CDR3 region is CASSQARGAMNTEAFF. Here the CDR3 DNA reads TGCGCCAGCAGCCAAGCCAGGGGCGCAATGAACACTGAAGCTTTCTTT.

The J gene is TRBJ1-1, the V gene TRBV9; maybe TRBD1 (6 bases). Germline V gene sequence: CDR1 SGDLS, CDR2 YYNGEE. The length of the CDR3 is 16 residues. The V end lost 0 bases, the J end lost 3 bases, and 15 bases lay between the germline ends. The CDR3, as DNA: TGTGCCAGCAGCGTAGCTACCGGGGGGCCGGACACTGAAGCTTTCTTT. This translates into CASSVATGGPDTEAFF.

V is TRBV10-1 and J is TRBJ1-1, with no clear D. Trimming removed 2 bases from V and 1 base from J, with 5 bases in between. The CDR3 is 13 residues long. CDR1 and CDR2 (germline): WNHNN, SYGVQD (reference sequence). CDR3 sequence (DNA): TGCGCCAGCAGTGAGAGCCAGAACACTGAAGCTTTCTTT. Its translation is CASSESQNTEAFF.

The chain recombines TRBV19 with TRBJ1-5, with 7 bases matching TRBD1. Trimming removed 4 bases from V and 4 bases from J; junction bases left unmatched: 10. Germline-derived CDR1 and CDR2 are LNHDA and SQIVND (reference sequence). CDR3 size: 16 residues. The CDR3 DNA reads as TGTGCCAGTAGTAGGGACAGACGGGAAGGAAATCAGCCCCAGCATTTT. Its translation is CASSRDRREGNQPQHF. The full variable domain, rest sourced from reference TRBV19 and TRBJ1-5, is DGGITQSPKYLFRKEGQNVTLSCEQNLNHDAMYWYRQDPGQGLRLIYYSQIVNDFQKGDIAEGYSVSREKKESFPLTVTSAQKNPTAFYLCASSRDRREGNQPQHFGDGTRLSIL.